Listed below are T cell receptor beta chains from one sample, sequenced in a study of blood T cell repertoires in COVID-19. Sequencing used immunoSEQ multiplex PCR; TCRdb keeps in-frame clones, though not all of them. This sample has around 300,000 clones, with roughly 90% found just once. Sequencing was performed on peripheral blood. The receptor source for this set is a woman between 50 and 59 years old with active or convalescent COVID-19. CDR3s include the opening cysteine and the closing phenylalanine or tryptophan. Fields, in order: D gene, clone size, J gene, CDR3 length, V gene, CDR3 protein, CDR3 DNA. The D gene is left open where the match is weak. A row's size may be missing; if present it is once, few, many or a size class.

TRBD1 NA TRBJ1-6 15 TRBV19 CASSASGTGVSPLHF TGTGCCAGTAGTGCTTCCGGGACAGGGGTATCACCCCTCCACTTT
TRBD2 NA TRBJ2-7 16 TRBV5-5 CASSLAALAASYEQYF TGTGCCAGCAGCTTGGCCGCCCTAGCGGCCTCCTACGAGCAGTACTTC
NA NA TRBJ1-6 16 TRBV6-6 CASSPREQGPNSPLHF TGTGCCAGCAGCCCCCGAGAACAGGGTCCCAATTCACCCCTCCACTTT
NA NA TRBJ1-6 15 TRBV9 CASNVMGGENSPLHF TGTGCCAGCAACGTAATGGGAGGGGAGAATTCACCCCTCCACTTT
TRBD1 NA TRBJ1-4 14 TRBV5-1 CASSPEGAREKLFF TGCGCCAGCAGCCCAGAGGGGGCGCGGGAAAAACTGTTTTTT
TRBD1 NA TRBJ2-7 14 TRBV10-3 CAISLGTGGYEQYF TGTGCCATCAGCCTTGGGACAGGGGGGTACGAGCAGTACTTC
NA NA TRBJ1-1 15 TRBV27 CASSLWGSVGTEAFF TGTGCCAGCAGTTTATGGGGCTCGGTGGGCACTGAAGCTTTCTTT
TRBD2 NA TRBJ2-7 14 TRBV7-2 CASSPTSGRDEQYF TGTGCCAGCAGCCCGACTAGCGGGAGAGACGAGCAGTACTTC
NA NA TRBJ2-5 15 TRBV10-3 CAISESGQAKETQYF TGTGCCATCAGTGAGTCGGGGCAGGCTAAAGAGACCCAGTACTTC
TRBD2 few TRBJ2-1 15 TRBV4-3 CASSSPGTIVDEQFF TGCGCCAGCAGCTCACCCGGGACTATAGTCGATGAGCAGTTCTTC
NA NA TRBJ1-3 14 TRBV6-2/TRBV6-3 CASSWRRSGNTIYF TGTGCCAGCAGTTGGAGGCGATCTGGAAACACCATATATTTT
TRBD1 NA TRBJ1-4 15 TRBV4-3 CASSQSTGGDEKLFF TGCGCCAGCAGCCAGAGTACAGGGGGCGATGAAAAACTGTTTTTT
TRBD2 NA TRBJ2-7 16 TRBV24-1 CATSDEDSGVPREQYF TGTGCCACCAGTGATGAAGACAGCGGGGTGCCGCGGGAGCAGTACTTC
NA NA TRBJ1-4 17 TRBV7-2 CASSLPLAGAHDEKLFF TGTGCCAGCAGCTTACCTCTGGCGGGGGCGCATGATGAAAAACTGTTTTTT
TRBD2 NA TRBJ2-3 15 TRBV5-1 CASRISGGNTDTQYF TGCGCCAGCAGAATTAGCGGGGGGAACACAGATACGCAGTATTTT
NA NA TRBJ2-3 15 TRBV19 CASQGRQANTDTQYF TGTGCCAGTCAGGGAAGACAGGCAAACACAGATACGCAGTATTTT
NA NA TRBJ1-2 12 TRBV12-3/TRBV12-4 CASSLSFGGYTF TGTGCCAGCAGTTTAAGTTTCGGTGGCTACACCTTC
NA NA TRBJ1-2 17 TRBV4-3 CASSQDSLQGSYYGYTF TGCGCCAGCAGCCAAGATAGCCTTCAGGGAAGTTACTATGGCTACACCTTC
NA NA TRBJ2-1 13 TRBV4-3 CASSQTGKSEQFF TGCGCCAGCAGCCAAACAGGGAAGAGTGAGCAGTTCTTC
TRBD1 NA TRBJ2-1 15 TRBV19 CASSIGDRRGNEQFF TGTGCCAGTAGTATAGGGGACAGGAGGGGCAATGAGCAGTTCTTC
NA NA TRBJ2-3 14 TRBV9 CASSVSGFTDTQYF TGTGCCAGCAGCGTCAGCGGATTCACAGATACGCAGTATTTT
TRBD2 NA TRBJ2-7 15 TRBV2 CASRWGPSGSYEQYF TGTGCCAGCAGGTGGGGGCCTAGCGGGAGCTACGAGCAGTACTTC
NA NA TRBJ1-6 15 TRBV5-4 CASSFDSSYNSPLHF TGTGCCAGCAGCTTCGACAGCTCCTATAATTCACCCCTCCACTTT
TRBD1 NA TRBJ1-2 13 TRBV6-5 CASSPDRAHGYTF TGTGCCAGCAGCCCCGACAGGGCACATGGCTACACCTTC
TRBD1 NA TRBJ2-7 17 TRBV6-2/TRBV6-3 CASSKKYRGSSSYEQYF TGTGCCAGCAGTAAGAAATACAGGGGGTCCAGCTCCTACGAGCAGTACTTC
NA NA TRBJ1-3 12 TRBV19 CASSTTGNTIYF TGTGCCAGTAGTACAACAGGAAACACCATATATTTT
NA NA TRBJ1-5 16 TRBV6-1 CASSDPAGRVNQPQHF TGTGCCAGCAGTGACCCCGCGGGCCGGGTTAATCAGCCCCAGCATTTT